The rows below give T cell receptor beta chains drawn from one sample of a study of cytomegalovirus exposure and HLA in healthy donors. Sequencing used immunoSEQ multiplex PCR; TCRdb keeps in-frame clones, though not all of them. The sample lists tens of thousands of clones, approximately 64% occurring once. The specimen sequenced was PBMCs. All receptors come from a boy aged 5-17 years in good health and CMV-seropositive. Each CDR3 is given with its conserved first and last residue. A D gene is named only where the DNA matches it firmly. Part of the rows lack a size; the others show once, few, many or a class for expanded clones.

clone_size j_call d_call v_call cdr3_aa cdr3_nt
NA TRBJ2-3 NA TRBV7-9 CASSLSFSGGATDTQYF TGTGCCAGCAGCTTATCGTTTAGCGGTGGGGCCACAGATACGCAGTATTTT
few TRBJ2-7 TRBD1 TRBV28 CASRLYRGLRGEQYF TGTGCCAGCAGGCTATACAGGGGGCTTCGGGGCGAGCAGTACTTC
NA TRBJ2-4 NA TRBV27 CASSLSPQLLAKNIQYF TGTGCCAGCAGTTTATCCCCACAGCTTCTAGCCAAAAACATTCAGTACTTC
NA TRBJ1-2 NA TRBV4-3 CASSQDRGSYGYTF TGCGCCAGCAGCCAGGATCGGGGATCATACGGCTACACCTTC
NA TRBJ1-3 TRBD1 TRBV5-1 CASSPGQDFNTIYF TGCGCCAGCAGCCCGGGACAGGACTTTAACACCATATATTTT
few TRBJ2-3 NA TRBV5-1 CASSLSSSTDTQYF TGCGCCAGCAGCTTGTCTTCGAGCACAGATACGCAGTATTTT
once TRBJ2-2 TRBD2 TRBV6-5 CASSYGGGITGELFF TGTGCCAGCAGTTACGGCGGGGGGATAACCGGGGAGCTGTTTTTT
NA TRBJ1-1 NA TRBV5-1 CASSSDTEAFF TGCGCCAGCAGCTCTGACACTGAAGCTTTCTTT
NA TRBJ2-3 TRBD2 TRBV5-1 CASSLGLAQNTDTQYF TGCGCCAGCAGCTTGGGACTAGCGCAAAACACAGATACGCAGTATTTT
NA TRBJ2-5 NA TRBV7-6 CASSLARNSQETQYF TGTGCCAGCAGCTTAGCGCGGAATTCACAAGAGACCCAGTACTTC
NA TRBJ2-6 NA TRBV7-2 CASSVDLALFFSGANVLTF TGTGCCAGCAGCGTCGATCTAGCGCTATTCTTCTCTGGGGCCAACGTCCTGACTTTC
NA TRBJ2-1 TRBD2 TRBV5-4 CASSPIAGVMRNEQFF TGTGCCAGCAGCCCGATAGCGGGAGTCATGAGGAATGAGCAGTTCTTC
NA TRBJ1-2 NA TRBV2 CASSEASQGVGYTF TGTGCCAGCAGTGAAGCATCCCAGGGTGTCGGCTACACCTTC
NA TRBJ2-5 TRBD2 TRBV5-1 CASSSGLAGGQETQYF TGCGCCAGCAGCTCGGGACTAGCGGGGGGACAAGAGACCCAGTACTTC
few TRBJ1-1 NA TRBV5-4 CASSLAGRTNTEAFF TGTGCCAGCAGCTTGGCAGGGCGGACGAACACTGAAGCTTTCTTT
NA TRBJ1-1 NA TRBV19 CASSIGDYGFRNTEAFF TGTGCCAGTAGTATAGGGGACTACGGTTTTAGGAACACTGAAGCTTTCTTT
NA TRBJ1-5 NA TRBV6-1 CASSEVGVSNQPQHF TGTGCCAGCAGTGAAGTAGGGGTCAGCAATCAGCCCCAGCATTTT
once TRBJ1-4 NA TRBV7-6 CASSLVGSGGTNEKLFF TGTGCCAGCAGTTTAGTGGGGAGCGGCGGGACTAATGAAAAACTGTTTTTT
NA TRBJ2-3 NA TRBV2 CASRVADTQYF TGTGCCAGCAGGGTAGCAGATACGCAGTATTTT
few TRBJ2-1 NA TRBV7-9 CASSSSEEQFF TGTGCCAGCAGCAGCAGCGAGGAGCAGTTCTTC
NA TRBJ1-1 NA TRBV5-1 CASSLLTTGTEAFF TGCGCCAGCAGCTTACTAACAACGGGCACTGAAGCTTTCTTT
NA TRBJ1-2 NA TRBV5-1 CASSSAFSAGYTF TGCGCCAGCAGCTCTGCGTTTTCCGCCGGCTACACCTTC
few TRBJ2-6 NA TRBV15 CATSRGNRDLDVLTF TGTGCCACCAGCAGAGGGAACAGGGACCTAGACGTCCTGACTTTC
NA TRBJ2-7 TRBD1 TRBV2 CASSFAGTGEYEQYF TGTGCCAGCAGTTTCGCCGGGACAGGGGAATACGAGCAGTACTTC
NA TRBJ1-1 NA TRBV10-3 CAISITRGWNTEAFF TGTGCCATCAGTATAACCAGGGGTTGGAACACTGAAGCTTTCTTT
few TRBJ2-1 TRBD2 TRBV2 CASRGLAGSYNEQFF TGTGCCAGCAGGGGACTAGCGGGTTCCTACAATGAGCAGTTCTTC
few TRBJ1-2 TRBD1 TRBV5-1 CASSAGQGDGYTF TGCGCCAGCAGCGCAGGACAGGGGGATGGCTACACCTTC
NA TRBJ2-7 TRBD2 TRBV15 CATSRPTGGAYEQYF TGTGCCACCAGCAGACCTACGGGAGGGGCGTACGAGCAGTACTTC
NA TRBJ1-1 NA TRBV27 CASSATGTTEAFF TGTGCCAGCAGTGCTACAGGGACCACTGAAGCTTTCTTT